A selection of T cell receptor beta chains follows, all from one sample in a study of PD-1 blockade in classical Hodgkin lymphoma. TCRdb's table, derived via immunoSEQ multiplex PCR, lists solely in-frame clones and lacks some. The profile covers around 90,000 clones, with around 80% appearing a single time and roughly 10% taken by the ten largest. Here the sequenced sample was peripheral blood mononuclear cells (PBMCs), taken before the fourth cycle of nivolumab. All receptors derive from a human donor with classical Hodgkin lymphoma. The CDR3 runs from the conserved cysteine through the conserved F or W. The order of the fields is D gene, J gene, clone size, V gene, CDR3 length, CDR3 DNA, CDR3 protein. The D gene is left open where the match is weak. Expanded clones get a size class; other rows say once, few or many, or leave the size out.

d_gene: TRBD1
j_gene: TRBJ2-7
abundance: .
v_gene: TRBV28
len: 15
CDR3nt: TGTGCCAGCAGCCCACCGGGACAGGTTCCCTACGAGCAGTACTTC
CDR3aa: CASSPPGQVPYEQYF

d_gene: .
j_gene: TRBJ2-2
abundance: .
v_gene: TRBV11-2
len: 17
CDR3nt: TGTGCCAGCAGCTTGAGGGTAGCGCTTTGGGATACCGGGGAGCTGTTTTTT
CDR3aa: CASSLRVALWDTGELFF

d_gene: TRBD1
j_gene: TRBJ2-1
abundance: .
v_gene: TRBV23-1
len: 14
CDR3nt: TGCGCCAGCAGGACAGGGGCTTCCTACAATGAGCAGTTCTTC
CDR3aa: CASRTGASYNEQFF

d_gene: .
j_gene: TRBJ2-7
abundance: .
v_gene: TRBV9
len: 13
CDR3nt: TGTGCCAGCAGCGCAGGGCAGGGTATCGAGCAGTACTTC
CDR3aa: CASSAGQGIEQYF

d_gene: TRBD1
j_gene: TRBJ2-1
abundance: .
v_gene: TRBV13
len: 17
CDR3nt: TGTGCCAGCAGCTCTCATGCGGGACAGGTCTCCTACAATGAGCAGTTCTTC
CDR3aa: CASSSHAGQVSYNEQFF

d_gene: .
j_gene: TRBJ2-1
abundance: .
v_gene: TRBV7-3
len: 15
CDR3nt: TGTGCCAGCAGCTTGAGTGGGGGACCATACAATGAGCAGTTCTTC
CDR3aa: CASSLSGGPYNEQFF

d_gene: .
j_gene: TRBJ1-1
abundance: .
v_gene: TRBV6-5
len: 15
CDR3nt: TGTGCCAGCAGTTCCCCCGCGACAGGGAACACTGAAGCTTTCTTT
CDR3aa: CASSSPATGNTEAFF

d_gene: .
j_gene: TRBJ2-7
abundance: few
v_gene: TRBV4-1
len: 19
CDR3nt: TGCGCCAGCAGCCAAGACACGGACAGGCCGAGCGGGAGCAAGCGCGAGCAGTACTTC
CDR3aa: CASSQDTDRPSGSKREQYF

d_gene: .
j_gene: TRBJ1-3
abundance: .
v_gene: TRBV10-3
len: 12
CDR3nt: TGTGCCATCCGAGAAGACGGAAACACCATATATTTT
CDR3aa: CAIREDGNTIYF

d_gene: .
j_gene: TRBJ1-4
abundance: .
v_gene: TRBV19
len: 14
CDR3nt: TGTGCCAGTAGTGGACCTCTGGGTTATGAAAAACTGTTTTTT
CDR3aa: CASSGPLGYEKLFF

d_gene: .
j_gene: TRBJ1-2
abundance: .
v_gene: TRBV2
len: 13
CDR3nt: TGTGCCAGCAGTAACCAGGTGAACTATGGCTACACCTTC
CDR3aa: CASSNQVNYGYTF

d_gene: TRBD1
j_gene: TRBJ2-5
abundance: .
v_gene: TRBV19
len: 15
CDR3nt: TGTGCCAGTAGTGACAGGGGCTTTGGGGAAGAGACCCAGTACTTC
CDR3aa: CASSDRGFGEETQYF

d_gene: TRBD1
j_gene: TRBJ1-6
abundance: .
v_gene: TRBV18
len: 15
CDR3nt: TGTGCCAGCGCACCAGACAGGGCTAATAATTCACCCCTCCACTTT
CDR3aa: CASAPDRANNSPLHF

d_gene: .
j_gene: TRBJ2-7
abundance: .
v_gene: TRBV6-5
len: 13
CDR3nt: TGTGCCAGCAGGGACCCCGACGTTTACGAGCAGTACTTC
CDR3aa: CASRDPDVYEQYF

d_gene: .
j_gene: TRBJ2-6
abundance: .
v_gene: TRBV19
len: 14
CDR3nt: TGTGCCAGTTCGGAGGTTTCTGGGGCCAACGTCCTGACTTTC
CDR3aa: CASSEVSGANVLTF

d_gene: .
j_gene: TRBJ1-4
abundance: .
v_gene: TRBV6-5
len: 14
CDR3nt: TGTGCCAGCAGTTTTCGGGGTCCGAATGAAAAACTGTTTTTT
CDR3aa: CASSFRGPNEKLFF

d_gene: .
j_gene: TRBJ2-7
abundance: .
v_gene: TRBV2
len: 12
CDR3nt: TGTGCCAGCAAATGGGGAATGGACGAGCAGTACTTC
CDR3aa: CASKWGMDEQYF

d_gene: TRBD1
j_gene: TRBJ1-2
abundance: .
v_gene: TRBV19
len: 15
CDR3nt: TGTGCCAGTAGTCTCGCTCGGACAGGGGGATATGGCTACACCTTC
CDR3aa: CASSLARTGGYGYTF

d_gene: TRBD2
j_gene: TRBJ2-2
abundance: .
v_gene: TRBV30
len: 15
CDR3nt: TGTGCCTGGAGCCTACTAGCGGCTTACACCGGGGAGCTGTTTTTT
CDR3aa: CAWSLLAAYTGELFF

d_gene: .
j_gene: TRBJ1-6
abundance: few
v_gene: TRBV2
len: 15
CDR3nt: TGTGCCAGCAGTGAAGACAGGTTGTGGGATTCACCCCTCCACTTT
CDR3aa: CASSEDRLWDSPLHF

d_gene: .
j_gene: TRBJ1-2
abundance: .
v_gene: TRBV5-6
len: 12
CDR3nt: TGTGCCAGCAGCTTGGGTTTAACGCGGCAGCTCTTC
CDR3aa: CASSLGLTRQLF

d_gene: .
j_gene: TRBJ2-2
abundance: few
v_gene: TRBV4-2
len: 14
CDR3nt: TGTGCCAGCAGCTTCTCGAGGGTGACCGGGGAGCTGTTTTTT
CDR3aa: CASSFSRVTGELFF

d_gene: .
j_gene: TRBJ2-7
abundance: .
v_gene: TRBV28
len: 13
CDR3nt: TGTGCCAGTTCGGGGTGGGACTCCTACGAGCAGTACTTC
CDR3aa: CASSGWDSYEQYF

d_gene: .
j_gene: TRBJ1-6
abundance: .
v_gene: TRBV6-6
len: 14
CDR3nt: TGTGCCAGCAGTTACGCGGGCGGTAATTCACCCCTCCACTTT
CDR3aa: CASSYAGGNSPLHF

d_gene: TRBD2
j_gene: TRBJ2-7
abundance: .
v_gene: TRBV27
len: 18
CDR3nt: TGTGCCAGCACTTCAATGAGCGGGAGCCAACCGAGCTCCTACGAGCAGTACTTC
CDR3aa: CASTSMSGSQPSSYEQYF

d_gene: .
j_gene: TRBJ1-6
abundance: .
v_gene: TRBV7-2
len: 13
CDR3nt: TGTGCCAGCAGCTCGGGGTATAATTCACCCCTCCACTTT
CDR3aa: CASSSGYNSPLHF

d_gene: TRBD2
j_gene: TRBJ2-1
abundance: .
v_gene: TRBV6-4
len: 15
CDR3nt: TGTGCCAGCAGTTATCTAGCGGGGGGAAGCGATGAGCAGTTCTTC
CDR3aa: CASSYLAGGSDEQFF

d_gene: .
j_gene: TRBJ2-1
abundance: .
v_gene: TRBV5-1
len: 14
CDR3nt: TGCGCCAGCAGCTTGACAGGGTTCCACAATGAGCAGTTCTTC
CDR3aa: CASSLTGFHNEQFF

d_gene: TRBD1
j_gene: TRBJ2-1
abundance: .
v_gene: TRBV11-3
len: 18
CDR3nt: TGTGCCAGCAGCCAGCATAGGGGGCTACTAAGCTCCTACAATGAGCAGTTCTTC
CDR3aa: CASSQHRGLLSSYNEQFF

d_gene: .
j_gene: TRBJ2-7
abundance: .
v_gene: TRBV18
len: 13
CDR3nt: TGTGCCAGCTCACCAGTATCGGGCTACGAGCAGTACTTC
CDR3aa: CASSPVSGYEQYF

d_gene: TRBD1
j_gene: TRBJ2-2
abundance: .
v_gene: TRBV7-9
len: 17
CDR3nt: TGTGCCAGCACCTCGGACAGGGGGCGCGTTTGGACCGGGGAGCTGTTTTTT
CDR3aa: CASTSDRGRVWTGELFF

d_gene: .
j_gene: TRBJ1-5
abundance: few
v_gene: TRBV5-5
len: 16
CDR3nt: TGTGCCAGCAGCTTTTATCCGCTGCGGAGCAATCAGCCCCAGCATTTT
CDR3aa: CASSFYPLRSNQPQHF

d_gene: .
j_gene: TRBJ1-3
abundance: once
v_gene: TRBV19
len: 16
CDR3nt: TGTGCCAGTAGTATCCTGGGGCTCAGCTCTGGAAACACCATATATTTT
CDR3aa: CASSILGLSSGNTIYF

d_gene: .
j_gene: TRBJ1-4
abundance: .
v_gene: TRBV5-6
len: 14
CDR3nt: TGTGCCAGCAGGTACAGGGCCCGTAATGAAAAACTGTTTTTT
CDR3aa: CASRYRARNEKLFF

d_gene: .
j_gene: TRBJ1-4
abundance: .
v_gene: TRBV30
len: 14
CDR3nt: TGTGCCTGGACTTCCGGGACGGGGAATGAAAAACTGTTTTTT
CDR3aa: CAWTSGTGNEKLFF

d_gene: TRBD1
j_gene: TRBJ2-7
abundance: .
v_gene: TRBV28
len: 15
CDR3nt: TGTGCCAGCACCACTGACGGACAGGGCTCCTACGAGCAGTACTTC
CDR3aa: CASTTDGQGSYEQYF

d_gene: .
j_gene: TRBJ2-4
abundance: .
v_gene: TRBV6-1
len: 15
CDR3nt: TGTGCCAGCATCCGGGACACCCAAGCCAAAAACATTCAGTACTTC
CDR3aa: CASIRDTQAKNIQYF

d_gene: .
j_gene: TRBJ1-2
abundance: .
v_gene: TRBV18
len: 11
CDR3nt: TGTGCCAGCTCACCGGACTATGGCTACACCTTC
CDR3aa: CASSPDYGYTF

d_gene: .
j_gene: TRBJ1-1
abundance: few
v_gene: TRBV7-3
len: 13
CDR3nt: TGTGCCAGCAGCTCGGAGATGAACACTGAAGCTTTCTTT
CDR3aa: CASSSEMNTEAFF

d_gene: .
j_gene: TRBJ1-1
abundance: .
v_gene: TRBV5-1
len: 13
CDR3nt: TGCGCCAGCAGCTTGCGGGGTAACACTGAAGCTTTCTTT
CDR3aa: CASSLRGNTEAFF

d_gene: TRBD2
j_gene: TRBJ2-1
abundance: once
v_gene: TRBV27
len: 15
CDR3nt: TGTGCCAGCAGTTTATGGACTAGCTCCTACAATGAGCAGTTCTTC
CDR3aa: CASSLWTSSYNEQFF

d_gene: .
j_gene: TRBJ2-7
abundance: .
v_gene: TRBV7-9
len: 14
CDR3nt: TGTGCCAGCAGCTTAGAGGGTGGGACCTACGAGCAGTACTTC
CDR3aa: CASSLEGGTYEQYF